The entry that follows covers one TCR beta chain sequence. It lacks a known antigen. There are no base qualities to consult, and no much larger clone falls within one base. This entry comes from a study of T cell responses to AZD1222 COVID-19 vaccine (TCRdb year 2021). For the study in its entirety: AZD1222 recipients given second doses at about 4 weeks or at about 12 weeks were pooled, since spike-specific TCR depth and breadth were not found to differ between the two schedules. A total of roughly 240 trial participants underwent TCR sequencing, of whom 207 received two doses of AZD1222 and about 25 received two doses of the MenACWY control vaccine. Trial participants were enrolled by age into 18-55, 56-69 and 70-plus year subgroups, with around 140, 26 and 57 TCR-sequenced participants respectively.

Its CDR3 holds 12 amino acids, cysteine through phenylalanine. The DNA shown is the 36-base CDR3, in frame from base 1. Sequences MDHEN (CDR1) and SYDVKM (CDR2) are obtained from the germline V gene. The trim is 8 bases for V and 2 bases for J, with a gap of 10 bases between the germline ends. What the work shows at the level of the full study, not this receptor alone: The 56-69-year group was small, and its depth increase did not reach significance, likely because of low power. Participants were mostly white British, with more females than males. The authors suggested clonal diversity may have been underestimated. Because no samples from the day 14 peak response were available, repertoires could be characterized only after the peak T cell response. Conclusions about previously exposed vaccinees are limited because only six or seven AZD1222 recipients were SARS-CoV-2 seropositive at baseline. After two AZD1222 doses, spike-specific TCR breadth and depth were significantly higher than at day 0 and than in MenACWY recipients. Reportedly, almost half of the unique spike-specific TCRs recognized epitopes lying outside the regions that are mutated in the B.1.351 and B.1.1.7 variants. CD4 TCRs associated with the vaccine covered the entire spike protein, and the dominant responses were in regions 160-218 and 743-854.

The CDR3 regions of human TCRbeta chains were analyzed by immunosequencing. On the study's bioinformatics: TCRs in the repertoires were compared against a reference library of SARS-CoV-2-specific TCRs that had been generated with the MIRA antigen-specificity platform. Breadth was defined as the fraction of unique TCRs that were SARS-CoV-2-associated. Depth was defined as the fraction of total T cells that were SARS-CoV-2-associated. Using the MIRA data, every spike-specific TCR was mapped to the spike region that the TCR reacted to and assigned to either a CD4 or a CD8 class. Log10-transformed breadth and depth values were compared by one-way ANOVA with Sidak's multiple comparisons tests. In TCRdb, the immuneACCESS table is reduced to in-frame sequences with V and J assigned. These tables do not hold every clone; where another copy was compared, an unresolved V gene accounts for under half, and the others remain unexplained. V and J calls and clone size are given by that table; D and trimming were obtained from the DNA. Recorded for this sample are about 160,000 clones; 85% to 95% of them occurred a single time. Of the sample, 0.9% falls within the top ten clones.

The time point label, as the study defines it: baseline before first vaccination. Samples from vaccinated people were obtained from the UK trials COV001 and COV002, which included a single-blind randomized controlled phase 2/3 trial of AZD1222 (ChAdOx1 nCoV-19) in healthy adults. For TCRbeta chain sequencing, PBMC samples from trial participants were taken at day 0 and at day 28 after the second dose. The chain is made from TRBV28 and TRBJ2-7; the D gene is not confidently resolved. This specimen was peripheral blood, taken on day 0 of AZD1222 vaccination. This receptor was obtained from an adult in good health. The DNA sequence reads TGTGCCAGCGGCACCCCGGCCTACGAGCAGTACTTC. Its coded protein is CASGTPAYEQYF. The entire variable domain, with the stretches around the CDR3 drawn from the reference TRBV28 and TRBJ2-7 proteins, is DVKVTQSSRYLVKRTGEKVFLECVQDMDHENMFWYRQDPGLGLRLIYFSYDVKMKEKGDIPEGYSVSREKKERFSLILESASTNQTSMYLCASGTPAYEQYFGPGTRLTVT.